This T cell receptor (beta chain) was captured in a study of T cell responses to AZD1222 COVID-19 vaccine. Broader study findings: The donor cohort was predominantly white British with a female majority, and clonal diversity may have been underestimated.

This table comes from immunoSEQ multiplex PCR, and its TCRdb copy is limited to in-frame clones, with some not included. The table includes around 97,000 clones, 90% detected once. About this clone: Its antigen remains unidentified.

Between the trimmed V and J ends, which lost 6 bases and 6 bases, there was a span of 15 bases. Per germline, CDR1 MNHEY and CDR2 SVGEGT. This CDR3 is 15 amino acids long. Sequenced here: peripheral blood, sampled on day 0 of AZD1222 vaccination. The chain combines TRBV6-2 or TRBV6-3 with TRBJ1-6; TRBD1 might be the D (6 bases). This TCR derives from an adult in good health. CDR3 region: CASSQQGFGNSPLHF. CDR3 nucleotide sequence: TGTGCCAGCAGCCAACAGGGATTCGGTAATTCACCCCTCCACTTT.